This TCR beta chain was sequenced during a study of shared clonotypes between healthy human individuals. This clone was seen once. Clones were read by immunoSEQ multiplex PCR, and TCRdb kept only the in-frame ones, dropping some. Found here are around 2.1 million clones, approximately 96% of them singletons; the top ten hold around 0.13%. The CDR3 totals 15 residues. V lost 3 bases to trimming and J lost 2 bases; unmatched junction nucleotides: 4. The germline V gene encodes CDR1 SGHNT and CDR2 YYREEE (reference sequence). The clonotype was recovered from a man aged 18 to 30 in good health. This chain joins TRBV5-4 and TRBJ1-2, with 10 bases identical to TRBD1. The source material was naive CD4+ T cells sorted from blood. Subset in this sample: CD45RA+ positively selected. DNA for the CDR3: TGTGCCAGCAGCTGGGACAGGGGAGGGAACTATGGCTACACCTTC. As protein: CASSWDRGGNYGYTF.